The clone carrying this T cell receptor beta chain occurred a few times. Antigen unknown. Primers for the PCR totalled 60 Vbeta and 13 Jbeta. Here immunoSEQ multiplex PCR was the method, and the copy in TCRdb shows in-frame clones only, minus some. The sample includes over 75,000 clones, 9.4% of them seen just once. This entry is derived from a study of cytomegalovirus exposure and HLA in healthy donors. Study results and limitations: Associated with HLA alleles at 0.05 false discovery rate in a later analysis were 16,951 TCR beta sequences. Most TCR sequences were seen very rarely across donors, but some public TCRs occurred in many.

Sequencing was performed on PBMCs. This clonotype was sampled from a man aged 50-60 years in good health and CMV-seropositive.

CDR3 sequence (DNA): TGTGCCAGCAGCTTAGGGTCGGCAGGGGCTGGAAACACCATATATTTT. Its protein product is CASSLGSAGAGNTIYF. The chain joins TRBV7-6 to TRBJ1-3, with a weak D call TRBD1 (6 bases). Per the germline V gene, CDR1 is SGHVS and CDR2 is FNYEAQ. The CDR3 consists of 16 residues. Trimming shortened V by 1 base and J by 2 bases, and 12 bases separated the two germline ends.